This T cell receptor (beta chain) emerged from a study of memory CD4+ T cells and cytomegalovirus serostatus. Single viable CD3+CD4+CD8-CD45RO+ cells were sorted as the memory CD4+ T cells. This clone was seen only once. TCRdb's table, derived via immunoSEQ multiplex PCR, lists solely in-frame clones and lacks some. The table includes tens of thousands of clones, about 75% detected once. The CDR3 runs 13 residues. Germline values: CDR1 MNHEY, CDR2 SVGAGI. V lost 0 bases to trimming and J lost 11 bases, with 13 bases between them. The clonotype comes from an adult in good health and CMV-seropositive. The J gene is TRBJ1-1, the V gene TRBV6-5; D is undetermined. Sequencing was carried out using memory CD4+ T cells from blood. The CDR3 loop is CASSYSKAAAAFF. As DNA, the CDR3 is TGTGCCAGCAGTTACTCGAAGGCCGCCGCGGCTTTCTTT.